This TCR beta chain was identified during a study of shared clonotypes between healthy human individuals (TCRdb year 2020). For the wider study: A few men and a couple of women, aged 18 to 49 years, made up the cohort. Blood TCR repertoires of roughly 5 healthy adults were deeply sequenced to estimate repertoire size and the extent of clonotype sharing between individuals. Between about 0.9 and 9 billion PBMCs per donor were obtained by leukapheresis. To increase sequencing depth and limit assay-specific biases, TCR repertoire library preparation and sequencing were carried out by different laboratories using diverse techniques.

Donors were healthy HIV-negative adults with no recently reported acute infections or vaccinations. Every donor was a Caucasian adult living in Nashville, Tennessee, USA. For unsorted samples, some 90 million PBMCs were counted, and genomic DNA was extracted using the QIAamp DNA Blood Mini kit. After blood collection by leukapheresis, PBMCs were isolated using Ficoll-Histopaque density gradient centrifugation and then cryopreserved in the vapor phase of liquid nitrogen. V lost 2 bases and J lost 4 bases; the stretch between them is 13 bases long. CDR1 and CDR2 (SGHTS, YDEGEE) derive from the germline V gene. The CDR3 contains 15 residues, cysteine and phenylalanine counted. Of all the DNA, just the CDR3 is kept, 45 bases in frame from base 1. Beyond this particular receptor, the publication reports: Only blood was sampled, and tissue TCR repertoires likely differ from those in blood. Based on pairwise subsampling, the degree of clonotype sharing among donors was expected to be affected by sequencing depth. The genetic and exposure-history diversity represented was limited by the small number of donors.

TCR CDR3 regions were amplified from genomic DNA by multiplex PCR using the deep immunoSEQ assay. Genomic DNA extracted from each cell subset was distributed evenly over all wells of several immunoSEQ 96-well plates, and each plate served as one replicate. Each replicate PCR for unsorted PBMC received 250 to 300 ng genomic DNA, equal to tens of thousands of T cell genomes. Unsorted PBMC genomic DNA was sequenced across ten immunoSEQ deep assay plates. Purified libraries were quantified with a Qubit 3.0 fluorometer, sized on a Bioanalyzer 2100, and re-quantified with the KAPA Library Quantification kit. Each immunoSEQ 96-well plate was sequenced on its own single-read 150-cycle Illumina NextSeq 550 flow cell. Under the source paper's analysis protocol: Because only junctional sequences without quality scores were contained in the immunoSEQ output, filtering matching that applied to full-length reads could not be performed. To assign V/J genes and CDR3, sequences were annotated against IMGT germline references using PyIR, a Python wrapper for IgBLAST v1.9. Reads were removed for weak V/J assignments (E-value above 1e-6), missing CDR3, stop codons, out-of-frame junctions, or ambiguous translated residues. V3J clonotypes were defined by identical inferred V gene, J gene, and CDR3 amino acid sequence. To compute the percentage overlap between repertoires, the number of shared unique clonotypes was divided by the size of the smaller repertoire. Three approaches were used to assess repertoire richness: RTK rarefaction, the Chao1 estimator, and Recon v2.1 estimates of unobserved clonotypes. TCRdb carries this immuneACCESS record with in-frame sequences only. Its versions omit some clonotypes, under half of them owing to an unresolved V gene in the studies checked, with the rest unexplained. V, J and clone size derive from that table, while D and trimming were established from the DNA sequence. In all, the sample holds 400,000 to 550,000 clones, and around 80% of those were seen once. The biggest ten clones account for less than 15% of the sample.

Comments on this clone: What antigen it recognizes has not been identified. The input lacks base qualities; no much larger clone sits a single base away.

The receptor chain draws on TRBV5-8 and TRBJ2-1, with TRBD2 perhaps the D gene, on 5 matching bases. The receptor was isolated from a woman aged 40 to 50 in good health. Some clones in this sample may be carry-over from other donors' samples. The sample was PBMCs. The DNA sequence reads TGTGCCAGCAGCTTACGAGGGATGGGATACAATGAGCAGTTCTTC. Its translation reads: CASSLRGMGYNEQFF.